This paragraph covers one TCR beta chain sequence. This sample is part of a study of shared T cell receptors in the human thymus. With V trimmed by 6 bases and J by 5 bases, 10 bases remained unmatched. This CDR3 has 15 amino acids. Germline V lookup: CDR1 MDHEN, CDR2 SYDVKM. Assay used: immunoSEQ multiplex PCR; TCRdb lists only in-frame clones, some missing. Of some 640,000 clones in the sample, 87% were seen once. The same specimen was also included in a second study, on human thymus T cells. As that report states: In thymic and blood repertoires alike, V and J usage looked biased. Related work found strong thymic repertoire overlap between unrelated individuals.

The chain links TRBV28 to TRBJ2-5, with 9 bases fitting TRBD1. The sequenced sample consisted of thymocytes. This clonotype originated in a boy under two years old with a congenital heart defect. The CDR3 is CASSPGTGQQETQYF. The CDR3 coding sequence is TGTGCCAGCAGCCCGGGGACAGGGCAACAGGAGACCCAGTACTTC.